The clone carrying this TCR beta chain has more than one count but fewer than ten. This entry belongs to a study of cytomegalovirus exposure and HLA in healthy donors. The CDR3 is 11 amino acids. Germline CDR1 and CDR2: SGHNT and YENEEA. V dropped 5 bases and J dropped 6 bases, with 8 bases sitting between them. Method: immunoSEQ multiplex PCR; TCRdb's copy keeps in-frame clones and lacks some. The repertoire holds over 150,000 clones, with approximately 89% as singletons. The rearrangement uses TRBV11-3 and TRBJ2-7; D is ambiguous. Sequencing was carried out using PBMCs. This TCR came from a woman under 30 in good health and CMV-seropositive. The DNA of the CDR3 is TGTGCCAGCAGCCGACACACCGAGCAGTACTTC. Translation gives CASSRHTEQYF.